One sample yielded the 7 T cell receptor beta chains listed below, sequenced in a study of identical twins. Each CDR3 protein gets one entry after TCRdb re-called the 5' RACE reads with MiXCR. The sample shows about 450,000 distinct CDR3 sequences, around 18% of them seen only once. Input material: naive T cells sorted from blood. The receptor set was obtained from a man between 50 and 59 years old in good health.

The chain couples TRBV5-6 to TRBJ1-2; 7 nucleotides line up with TRBD1. From germline, CDR1 is SGHDT and CDR2 YYEEEE. The J segment lost 5 bases and the V segment lost 4 bases, leaving 5 bases of the junction unmatched. The CDR3 has 13 residues. The CDR3 reads CASSPTGRYGYTF. The CDR3 nucleotides read TGTGCCAGCAGCCCGACAGGGAGGTATGGCTACACCTTC.

The chain couples TRBV25-1 to TRBJ1-4, with 7 bases identical to TRBD1. V trimming: 6 bases; J trimming: 12 bases; junction bases outside the gene matches: 10. This CDR3 contains 13 residues. In germline, CDR1 is MGHDK, CDR2 SYGVNS. The CDR3 DNA is TGTGCCAGCAGAGGACAGGCCTCTTGGGAACTGTTTTTT. The encoded protein is CASRGQASWELFF.

This clonotype was found a few times. The chain joins TRBV4-3 to TRBJ1-2; D remains ambiguous. Germline V gives CDR1 LGHNA, CDR2 YSLEER. V shed 0 bases and J shed 0 bases, with 11 bases lying between them. The CDR3 loop spans 16 amino acids. The DNA for the CDR3 is TGCGCCAGCAGCCAAGATAACAGTATAGCTAACTATGGCTACACCTTC. As protein: CASSQDNSIANYGYTF.

Only a few counts were recorded for this clonotype. The chain's CDR3 is CASSGSQRRGVAYNEQFF. The DNA of the CDR3 is TGTGCCAGCAGCGGCTCCCAACGGAGGGGCGTCGCCTACAATGAGCAGTTCTTC. The chain employs TRBV9 and TRBJ2-1; D is possibly TRBD2 (6 bases). V was trimmed by 3 bases and J by 2 bases, leaving 21 bases between them. Germline CDR1 is SGDLS and CDR2 is YYNGEE. The CDR3 extends over 18 amino acids.

The rearrangement joins TRBV11-2 to TRBJ2-1, with D tentatively TRBD1 (6 bases). In germline, CDR1 is SGHAT, CDR2 FQNNGV. CDR3 length equals 17 residues. V was pared by 4 bases and J by 6 bases, with 22 bases between. The CDR3 DNA sequence: TGTGCCAGCAGCTCAACGAATACTTGGGCAGGGGCCAATGAGCAGTTCTTC. Its protein product is CASSSTNTWAGANEQFF. Drawing the rest from reference TRBV11-2 and TRBJ2-1, the complete variable domain is EAGVAQSPRYKIIEKRQSVAFWCNPISGHATLYWYQQILGQGPKLLIQFQNNGVVDDSQLPKDRFSAERLKGVDSTLKIQPAKLEDSAVYLCASSSTNTWAGANEQFFGPGTRLTVL.

At least ten counts were recorded for this clonotype. The chain links TRBV20-1 to TRBJ2-2; 7 positions agree with TRBD2. V dropped 3 bases and J dropped 2; count of bases not matched to a gene: 3. Per germline, CDR1 DFQATT and CDR2 SNEGSKA (reference sequence). The CDR3 runs to 14 residues. The CDR3 region has the DNA TGCAGTGCTAGGGCTAGCGGCAACACCGGGGAGCTGTTTTTT. It encodes CSARASGNTGELFF.

In its sample, this clonotype was seen many times. CDR3 sequence (DNA): TGTGCCAGCAGCGCCACTAGCGGGAGTTCAGATACGCAGTATTTT. This translates into CASSATSGSSDTQYF. This rearrangement joins TRBV9 to TRBJ2-3; TRBD2 agrees at 11 bases. After removal of 3 bases from V and 4 bases from J, the junction contained 4 bases not matched to a gene. Germline V gene data show CDR1 as SGDLS and CDR2 as YYNGEE. The CDR3 is 15 residues long. The full variable domain, completed using reference TRBV9 and TRBJ2-3, is DSGVTQTPKHLITATGQRVTLRCSPRSGDLSVYWYQQSLDQGLQFLIQYYNGEERAKGNILERFSAQQFPDLHSELNLSSLELGDSALYFCASSATSGSSDTQYFGPGTRLTVL.